Each of the 21 T cell receptor beta chains below was sequenced from the same sample in a study of blood T cell repertoires in COVID-19. Clones were read by immunoSEQ multiplex PCR, and TCRdb kept only the in-frame ones, dropping some. This sample has 83,000 or so clones, with approximately 77% found just once. Sequenced sample: peripheral blood. These receptors came from a woman of 80 years or more with acute or convalescent COVID-19.

V and J are TRBV7-2 and TRBJ2-5, with 10 bases that match TRBD2. The CDR3 runs to 18 residues. Germline loops: CDR1 SGHTA, CDR2 FQGNSA. V lost 2 bases, J lost 5 bases, and 14 bases stayed unmatched. CDR3 sequence (DNA): TGTGCCAGCAGCTTACGGCTAGCGGGGGCCCAACCCATTGAGACCCAGTACTTC. Translated: CASSLRLAGAQPIETQYF.

The gene calls are TRBV28 and TRBJ1-3, with unresolved D. This CDR3 is 15 amino acids long. V lost 7 bases, J lost 1 base, and 14 bases lay in between. Germline CDR1 and CDR2: MDHEN and SYDVKM. The CDR3 sequence: CASNQATDSGNTIYF. In nucleotides, the CDR3 is TGTGCCAGCAATCAAGCTACAGATTCTGGAAACACCATATATTTT.

This chain joins TRBV2 and TRBJ1-2; D ambiguous. There are 13 residues in the CDR3. Germline V gene lookup returns CDR1 SNHLY and CDR2 FYNNEI. V gave up 6 bases and J gave up 3 bases, with 11 bases separating them. The DNA of the CDR3 is TGTGCCAGCAGGCCTACAGAATACTATGGCTACACCTTC. Its protein is CASRPTEYYGYTF. The complete variable domain, with remaining parts taken from reference TRBV2 and TRBJ1-2, reads EPEVTQTPSHQVTQMGQEVILRCVPISNHLYFYWYRQILGQKVEFLVSFYNNEISEKSEIFDDQFSVERPDGSNFTLKIRSTKLEDSAMYFCASRPTEYYGYTFGSGTRLTVV.

There are many counts of this clone. CDR3 amino acids: CASRWSRSTYEQYF. CDR3 bases: TGTGCCAGCAGGTGGTCCAGGTCCACCTACGAGCAGTACTTC. V gene TRBV6-5 combines with J gene TRBJ2-7; D ambiguous. V was trimmed by 6 bases and J by 2 bases, leaving 14 bases between them. The CDR3 runs to 14 residues. The germline V gene has CDR1 MNHEY and CDR2 SVGAGI.

The chain combines TRBV6-2 or TRBV6-3 with TRBJ1-1; no clear D gene. The CDR3 has 13 amino acids. The V and J ends lost 5 bases and 0 bases respectively, with 7 bases between them. CDR1 and CDR2 (germline): MNHEY, SVGEGT. In DNA, the CDR3 is TGTGCCAGCAGTCAGGCGTTGAACACTGAAGCTTTCTTT. Translation: CASSQALNTEAFF.

This clone has just a few counts. The chain recombines TRBV20-1 with TRBJ2-1, with D perhaps TRBD2 (5 bases). The CDR3 sequence is 11 residues long. V lost 6 bases, J lost 6 bases, and 9 bases lay in between. Per the germline V gene, CDR1 is DFQATT and CDR2 is SNEGSKA (reference sequence). The CDR3 DNA reads as TGCAGTGCCCTAACTAGCAATGAGCAGTTCTTC. Amino acids: CSALTSNEQFF.

The J gene is TRBJ2-2, the V gene TRBV7-2; D may be TRBD2 (6 bases). V was trimmed by 4 bases and J by 5 bases, leaving 14 bases between them. The CDR3 length is 15 residues. Looked up from germline, CDR1 is SGHTA and CDR2 is FQGNSA. This CDR3 reads CASSSRDWQTGELFF. CDR3 nucleotides: TGTGCCAGCAGCTCTAGGGACTGGCAAACCGGGGAGCTGTTTTTT.

V is TRBV19 and J is TRBJ2-5; 8 positions agree with TRBD2. Germline CDR1 and CDR2: LNHDA and SQIVND (reference sequence). CDR3 length: 19 residues. After removal of 3 bases from V and 2 bases from J, the junction contained 17 bases not matched to a gene. CDR3 amino acids: CASSIWAGASSGQQETQYF. The CDR3 nucleotides are TGTGCCAGTAGTATTTGGGCGGGGGCGTCTAGCGGGCAACAAGAGACCCAGTACTTC.

The chain carries TRBV5-8 and TRBJ1-3; no definite D call. This CDR3 contains 16 residues. Per the germline V gene, CDR1 is SGHTS and CDR2 is YDEGEE. Trimming removed 4 bases at V and 0 bases at J, with 14 bases between. The CDR3 nucleotides read TGTGCCAGCAGCCGAGACACTTCCTACTCTGGAAACACCATATATTTT. It codes for CASSRDTSYSGNTIYF.

The chain has TRBV2 and TRBJ1-2; 7 nucleotides line up with TRBD1. J was trimmed by 5 bases and V by 4 bases; bases with no gene match: 7. The germline gives CDR1 SNHLY, CDR2 FYNNEI. The CDR3 consists of 14 residues. The DNA for the CDR3 is TGTGCCAGCAGTGCGGGACAGAGGCCTTATGGCTACACCTTC. Residues: CASSAGQRPYGYTF.

The rearrangement links TRBV11-2 to TRBJ1-1; TRBD1 aligns across 10 bases. This CDR3 spans 15 amino acids. The V segment lost 5 bases and the J segment 2 bases; nucleotides outside the gene matches: 5. Per germline, CDR1 SGHAT and CDR2 FQNNGV. The CDR3 spells CASSGGQGSNTEAFF. The CDR3 DNA is TGTGCCAGCAGCGGGGGACAGGGGTCAAACACTGAAGCTTTCTTT.

This clone was seen a few times. The chain has TRBV7-9 and TRBJ1-1; TRBD1 might be the D (5 bases). The V end lost 5 bases, the J end lost 2 bases, and 15 bases lay between the germline ends. CDR3 length: 15 amino acids. Germline V gene lookup returns CDR1 SEHNR and CDR2 FQNEAQ (reference sequence). The CDR3 sequence is CASSPPGLTNTEAFF. CDR3 bases: TGTGCCAGCAGCCCGCCGGGACTGACCAACACTGAAGCTTTCTTT.

J is TRBJ2-7 and V is TRBV28; TRBD2 is a possible D gene (6 bases). This CDR3 is 15 amino acids long. Germline assignment: CDR1 MDHEN and CDR2 SYDVKM. Trimming shortened V by 6 bases and J by 2 bases, and 17 bases separated the two germline ends. The CDR3 is CASRGGLKRTYEQYF. In DNA, the CDR3 is TGTGCCAGCAGAGGAGGGCTCAAACGCACCTACGAGCAGTACTTC.

This clone was counted a few times. V is TRBV19 and J is TRBJ2-7; the match to TRBD1 covers 8 bases. CDR1 is LNHDA and CDR2 is SQIVND in the germline V gene (reference sequence). The CDR3 runs 15 residues. The trim removed 3 bases at V and 5 bases at J, leaving 9 bases unmatched. The CDR3 loop is CASSILPGGADEQYF. The DNA of the CDR3 is TGTGCCAGTAGTATTTTGCCAGGGGGCGCGGACGAGCAGTACTTC.

J is TRBJ2-7 and V is TRBV21-1; the D segment call TRBD1 is taken from the table without a DNA check. TRBV21-1 is described as a pseudogene. The CDR3 is 14 amino acids. The CDR3 DNA sequence: TGTGCCAGCAGCGGGCGGGACAGGGGATACGAGCAGTACTTC. It yields the protein CASSGRDRGYEQYF.

This chain uses TRBV11-3 with TRBJ1-6; D not certain. The CDR3 sequence is 14 residues long. Germline V gives CDR1 SGHNT, CDR2 YENEEA. The V end lost 1 base, the J end lost 9 bases, and 10 bases lay between the germline ends. CDR3 region: CASSLGSGGSPLHF. The CDR3 DNA sequence: TGTGCCAGCAGCTTAGGCTCTGGCGGTTCACCCCTCCACTTT. Full variable domain (missing parts from reference TRBV11-3 and TRBJ1-6): EAGVVQSPRYKIIEKKQPVAFWCNPISGHNTLYWYLQNLGQGPELLIRYENEEAVDDSQLPKDRFSAERLKGVDSTLKIQPAELGDSAVYLCASSLGSGGSPLHFGNGTRLTVT.

This clone was recorded a few times. The chain links TRBV4-2 to TRBJ2-2; D gene ambiguous. Germline assignment: CDR1 LGHNA and CDR2 YNFKEQ. Deletions cut 2 bases from V and 5 bases from J, with 6 bases between. The CDR3 runs 13 residues. The CDR3 region is CASSQQATGELFF. The CDR3 nucleotides are TGTGCCAGCAGCCAACAGGCAACCGGGGAGCTGTTTTTT.

The chain carries TRBV30 and TRBJ1-5; D remains unclear. V dropped 0 bases and J dropped 7 bases, with 10 bases sitting between them. The CDR3 has 13 amino acids. Germline loops: CDR1 GTSNPN, CDR2 SVGIG (reference sequence). The CDR3: CAWSVGRLQPQHF. The CDR3 DNA follows: TGTGCCTGGAGTGTAGGCAGGCTGCAGCCCCAGCATTTT. Full variable domain (missing parts from reference TRBV30 and TRBJ1-5): SQTIHQWPATLVQPVGSPLSLECTVEGTSNPNLYWYRQAAGRGLQLLFYSVGIGQISSEVPQNLSASRPQDRQFILSSKKLLLSDSGFYLCAWSVGRLQPQHFGDGTRLSIL.

This chain joins TRBV5-4 and TRBJ1-1; TRBD1 might be the D (5 bases). V lost 0 bases, J lost 7 bases, and 19 bases lay in between. The germline V gene encodes CDR1 SGHNT and CDR2 YYREEE (reference sequence). CDR3 length equals 16 residues. For the CDR3, the DNA is TGTGCCAGCAGCTTGGATTTGGGGCAGGCAAGCCTTGAAGCTTTCTTT. Translating it yields CASSLDLGQASLEAFF.

The chain joins TRBV6-6 to TRBJ1-1, with D possibly being TRBD1 (6 bases). CDR1 and CDR2 from the germline V gene are MNHNY and SVGAGI (reference sequence). This CDR3 contains 15 residues. V lost 1 base to trimming and J lost 5 bases, with 14 bases between them. DNA for the CDR3: TGTGCCAGCAGTTACTTCAGGGGCTCGAGGACTGAAGCTTTCTTT. Protein product: CASSYFRGSRTEAFF.

This chain connects TRBV5-4 to TRBJ1-4; 9 nucleotides agree with TRBD1. Germline V lookup: CDR1 SGHNT, CDR2 YYREEE (reference sequence). The CDR3 has 17 residues. V lost 3 bases, J lost 8 bases, and 14 bases stayed unmatched. The CDR3 region is CASSSSRDRDGGEKLFF. CDR3 bases: TGTGCCAGCAGCTCGTCCCGGGACAGGGATGGTGGCGAAAAACTGTTTTTT.